The clone carrying this T cell receptor (beta chain) appeared many times. The target antigen is unknown. These data belong to a study of T cells in Graves' hyperthyroidism and ophthalmopathy. The V gene's germline CDR1 is DFQATT and CDR2 SNEGSKA (reference sequence). V was cut by 3 bases and J by 4 bases, with 19 bases left in between. The CDR3 runs to 16 residues. Study outcomes and limitations: Most thyroid clonotypes that were expanded above 0.001 also turned up in blood.

From RNA transcripts, TCR beta CDR3 regions were amplified. The HTBI primer set drove a first-round RT-PCR of the TCR CDR3. TCRdb redid the calling of the multiplex PCR reads with MiXCR, one entry per CDR3 protein. The sample lists roughly 500,000 distinct CDR3 sequences; about 46% were seen once. Clinical symptoms, serum thyroxine, TRAb, thyroid ultrasound and orbital computed tomography informed diagnoses. V is TRBV20-1 and J is TRBJ1-5; weak D call: TRBD1 (6 bases). The sequenced material came from peripheral blood or thyroid tissue (not recorded which). This clonotype originated in an adult woman with Graves' disease, either hyperthyroidism or ophthalmopathy (not recorded which). The CDR3 here is CSASGIPDRFNQPQHF. The CDR3 DNA reads TGCAGTGCTAGTGGGATACCGGACAGATTTAATCAGCCCCAGCATTTT.